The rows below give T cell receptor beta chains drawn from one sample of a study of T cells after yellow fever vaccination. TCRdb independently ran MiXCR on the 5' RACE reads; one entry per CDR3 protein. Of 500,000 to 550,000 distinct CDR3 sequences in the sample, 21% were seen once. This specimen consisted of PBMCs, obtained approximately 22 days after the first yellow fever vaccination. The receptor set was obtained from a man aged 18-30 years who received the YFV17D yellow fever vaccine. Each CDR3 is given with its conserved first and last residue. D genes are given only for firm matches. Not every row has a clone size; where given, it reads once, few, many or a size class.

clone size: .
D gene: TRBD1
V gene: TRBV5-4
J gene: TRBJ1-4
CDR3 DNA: TGTGCCAGCAGCTCCCGGGACAGCGGTGCAACTAATGAAAAACTGTTTTTT
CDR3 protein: CASSSRDSGATNEKLFF

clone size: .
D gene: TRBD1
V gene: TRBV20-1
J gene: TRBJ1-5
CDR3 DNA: TGCAGTGCTAGACCTTGGACAGGTAGCAATCAGCCCCAGCATTTT
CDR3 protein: CSARPWTGSNQPQHF

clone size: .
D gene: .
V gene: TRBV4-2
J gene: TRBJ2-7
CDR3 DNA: TGTGCCAGCAGCCAAGCTCGGGGAGGATTTGCCCACGAGCAGTACTTC
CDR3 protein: CASSQARGGFAHEQYF

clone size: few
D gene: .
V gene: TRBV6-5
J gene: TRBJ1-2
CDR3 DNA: TGTGCCAGCAGATCCGACGGTAACTATGGCTACACCTTC
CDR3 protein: CASRSDGNYGYTF

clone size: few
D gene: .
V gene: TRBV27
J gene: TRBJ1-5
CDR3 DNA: TGTGCCAGCAGGAATGGGGGCAATCAGCCCCAGCATTTT
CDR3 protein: CASRNGGNQPQHF

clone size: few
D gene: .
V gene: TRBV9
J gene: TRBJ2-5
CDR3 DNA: TGTGCCAGCACCGTGTTAGGACAACCACAAGAGACCCAGTACTTC
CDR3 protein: CASTVLGQPQETQYF

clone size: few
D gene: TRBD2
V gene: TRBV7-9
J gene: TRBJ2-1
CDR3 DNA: TGTGCCAGCAGCCCCCCGGGGGCTAGCGGGGGGGCAGAGCAGTTCTTC
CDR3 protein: CASSPPGASGGAEQFF

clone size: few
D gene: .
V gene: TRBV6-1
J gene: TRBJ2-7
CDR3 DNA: TGTGCCAGCAGTCGACTCAGCTACGAGCAGTACTTC
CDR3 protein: CASSRLSYEQYF

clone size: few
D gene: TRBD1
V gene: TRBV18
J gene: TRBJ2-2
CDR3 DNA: TGTGCCAGCTCACCACGTGGACAGGGGAGCACCGGGGAGCTGTTTTTT
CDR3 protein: CASSPRGQGSTGELFF

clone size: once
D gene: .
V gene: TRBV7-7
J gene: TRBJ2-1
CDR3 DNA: TGTGCCAGCAGCTTAGAGTGGGGGACCTACAATGAGCAGTTCTTC
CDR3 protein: CASSLEWGTYNEQFF

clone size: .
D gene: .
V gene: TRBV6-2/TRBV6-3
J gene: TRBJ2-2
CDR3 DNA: TGTGCCAGCAGCCTCATCTATCCCCGCACCGGGGAGCTGTTTTTT
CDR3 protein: CASSLIYPRTGELFF

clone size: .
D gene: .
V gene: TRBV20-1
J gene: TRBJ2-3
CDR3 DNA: TGCAGTGCTTTCTTTCATGGGGGCACAGATACGCAGTATTTT
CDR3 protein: CSAFFHGGTDTQYF

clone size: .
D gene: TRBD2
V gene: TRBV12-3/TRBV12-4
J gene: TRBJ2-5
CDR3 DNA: TGTGCCAGCAGCCACTCTAGCGGGAGAGAGACCCAGTACTTC
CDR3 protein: CASSHSSGRETQYF

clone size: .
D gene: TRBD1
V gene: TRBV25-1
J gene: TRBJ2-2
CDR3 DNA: TGTGCCAGCAGTAGGACAGGGGGCGCGATCGGGGAGCTGTTTTTT
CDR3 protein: CASSRTGGAIGELFF

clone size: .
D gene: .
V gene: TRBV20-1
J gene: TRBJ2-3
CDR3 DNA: TGCAGTGCTAGAGACGGGAGAGTGGACACAGATACGCAGTATTTT
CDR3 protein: CSARDGRVDTDTQYF

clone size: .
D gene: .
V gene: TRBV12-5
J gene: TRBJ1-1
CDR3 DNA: TGTGCTAGTGGACCTAACCCGAACACTGAAGCTTTCTTT
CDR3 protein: CASGPNPNTEAFF

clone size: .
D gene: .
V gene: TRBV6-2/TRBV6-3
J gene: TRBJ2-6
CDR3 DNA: TGTGCCAGCTACCACGGGAGCTCTGGGGCCAACGTCCTGACTTTC
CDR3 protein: CASYHGSSGANVLTF

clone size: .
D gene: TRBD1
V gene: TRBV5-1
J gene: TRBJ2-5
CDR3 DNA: TGCGCCAGCAGTCGGACAGGGATCCGCGAAGAGACCCAGTACTTC
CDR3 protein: CASSRTGIREETQYF

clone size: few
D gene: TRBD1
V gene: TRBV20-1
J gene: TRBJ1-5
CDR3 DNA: TGCAGTGCTAACAGGGGTTATAGCAATCAGCCCCAGCATTTT
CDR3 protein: CSANRGYSNQPQHF

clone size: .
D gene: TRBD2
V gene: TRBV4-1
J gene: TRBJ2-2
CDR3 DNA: TGCGCCAGCAGCCAGGGACTAGCGGGGGCCACCACCGGGGAGCTGTTTTTT
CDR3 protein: CASSQGLAGATTGELFF

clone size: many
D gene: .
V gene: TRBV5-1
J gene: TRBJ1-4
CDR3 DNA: TGCGCCAGCAGCTTGGGCGGAAAACTGTTTTTT
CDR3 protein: CASSLGGKLFF

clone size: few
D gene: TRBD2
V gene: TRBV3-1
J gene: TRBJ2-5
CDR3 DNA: TGTGCCAGCAGCCAAGCACTAGCGGGGGCGCAAGAGACCCAGTACTTC
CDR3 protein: CASSQALAGAQETQYF

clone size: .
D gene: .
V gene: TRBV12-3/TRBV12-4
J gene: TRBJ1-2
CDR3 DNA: TGTGCCAGCAGTTTATCGCGCCCTGGGCCTGGCTACACCTTC
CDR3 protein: CASSLSRPGPGYTF

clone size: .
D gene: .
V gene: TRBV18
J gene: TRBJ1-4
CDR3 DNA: TGTGCCAGCTCACCGGGAATCAATGAAAAACTGTTTTTT
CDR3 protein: CASSPGINEKLFF

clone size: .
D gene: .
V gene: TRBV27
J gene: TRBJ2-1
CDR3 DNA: TGTGCCAGCAGTTTCCATGGGAAACAGGCGTACAATGAGCAGTTCTTC
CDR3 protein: CASSFHGKQAYNEQFF

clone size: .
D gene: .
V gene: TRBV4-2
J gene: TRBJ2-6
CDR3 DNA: TGTGCCAGCAGCCGGTCGTTGATTGGGGCCAACGTCCTGACTTTC
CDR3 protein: CASSRSLIGANVLTF

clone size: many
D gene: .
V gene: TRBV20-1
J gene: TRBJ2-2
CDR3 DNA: TGCAGTGCTTACCCCCCCGGACTCTGGGGGGAGCTGTTTTTT
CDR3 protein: CSAYPPGLWGELFF

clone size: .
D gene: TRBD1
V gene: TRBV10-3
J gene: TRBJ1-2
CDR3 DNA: TGTGCCATCAGTGAGTCGACAGGGGGTCTGTATGGCTACACCTTC
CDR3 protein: CAISESTGGLYGYTF

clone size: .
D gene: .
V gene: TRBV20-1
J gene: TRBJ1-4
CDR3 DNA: TGCAGTGCTAGAGAGCTCCCAAGGGACGAAAAACTGTTTTTT
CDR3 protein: CSARELPRDEKLFF

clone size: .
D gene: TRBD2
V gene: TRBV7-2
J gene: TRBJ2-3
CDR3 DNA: TGTGCCAGCAGCTCGATAGGACTAGCGGGGGGGCCAGCTACGCAGTATTTT
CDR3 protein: CASSSIGLAGGPATQYF

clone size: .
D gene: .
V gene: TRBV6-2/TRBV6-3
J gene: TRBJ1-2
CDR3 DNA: TGTGCCAGCACCCTTTTCGGTAACGGCTATGGCTACACCTTC
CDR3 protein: CASTLFGNGYGYTF

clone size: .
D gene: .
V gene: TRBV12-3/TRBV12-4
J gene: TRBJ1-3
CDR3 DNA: TGTGCCAGCAGCATCGGCAGGGTGGGAAACACCATATATTTT
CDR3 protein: CASSIGRVGNTIYF

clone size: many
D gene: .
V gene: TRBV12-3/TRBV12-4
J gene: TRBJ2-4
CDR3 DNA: TGTGCCAGCACCCCGAAGGGAGCCAAAAACATTCAGTACTTC
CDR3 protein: CASTPKGAKNIQYF

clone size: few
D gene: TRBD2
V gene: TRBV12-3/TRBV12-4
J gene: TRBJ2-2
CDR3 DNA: TGTGCCAGCAGTTTTGAGGCGGGGGGTACCGGGGAGCTGTTTTTT
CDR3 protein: CASSFEAGGTGELFF

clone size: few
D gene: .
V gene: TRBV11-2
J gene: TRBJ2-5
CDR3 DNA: TGTGCCAGCACAGCAGGGGCCCAAGAGACCCAGTACTTC
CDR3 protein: CASTAGAQETQYF

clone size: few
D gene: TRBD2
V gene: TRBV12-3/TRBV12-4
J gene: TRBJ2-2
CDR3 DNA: TGTGCCAGCAGTGGACTAGCGGGTGACGCGAACACCGGGGAGCTGTTTTTT
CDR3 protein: CASSGLAGDANTGELFF

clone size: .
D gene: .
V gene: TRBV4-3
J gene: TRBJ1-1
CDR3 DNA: TGCGCCAGCAGCCAAGATATACGAAACACTGAAGCTTTCTTT
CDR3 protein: CASSQDIRNTEAFF

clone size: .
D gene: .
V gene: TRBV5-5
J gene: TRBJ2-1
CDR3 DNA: TGTGCCAGCGGCCCCGAGCTCCGGCACAATGAGCAGTTCTTC
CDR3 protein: CASGPELRHNEQFF

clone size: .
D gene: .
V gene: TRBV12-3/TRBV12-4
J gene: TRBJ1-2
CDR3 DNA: TGTGCCAGCAGTCCCGCGGGGTCCACGCTACGAGGCTACACCTTC
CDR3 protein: CASSPAGSTLRGYTF

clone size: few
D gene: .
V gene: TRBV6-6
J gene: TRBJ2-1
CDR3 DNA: TGTGCCAGCCGGGTAGCAGACAATGAGCAGTTCTTC
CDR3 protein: CASRVADNEQFF

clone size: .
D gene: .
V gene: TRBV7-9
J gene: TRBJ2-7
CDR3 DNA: TGTGCCAGCAGCCGCCGAAAGGGACATACCTACGAGCAGTACTTC
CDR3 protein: CASSRRKGHTYEQYF

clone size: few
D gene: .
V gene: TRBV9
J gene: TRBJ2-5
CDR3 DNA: TGTGCCAGCAGCCGTAGGGGGTTAGCCCAAGAGACCCAGTACTTC
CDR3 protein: CASSRRGLAQETQYF

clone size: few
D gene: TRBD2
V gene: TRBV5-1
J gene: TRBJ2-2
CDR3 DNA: TGCGCCAGCAGCGGGGGACTAGCGGGGGCGAGCACCGGGGAGCTGTTTTTT
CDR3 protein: CASSGGLAGASTGELFF

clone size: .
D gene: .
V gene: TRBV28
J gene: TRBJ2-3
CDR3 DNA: TGTGCCAGCAGTTCCTCCCTGACAGAACATACGCAGTATTTT
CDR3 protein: CASSSSLTEHTQYF

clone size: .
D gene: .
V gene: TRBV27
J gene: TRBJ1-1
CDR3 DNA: TGTGCCAGCAGACCCTTTCCCTCGACAGGAGCCAACACTGACGCTTTCTTT
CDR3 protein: CASRPFPSTGANTDAFF

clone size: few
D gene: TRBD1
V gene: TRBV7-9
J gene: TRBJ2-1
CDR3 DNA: TGTGCCAGCAGCCACGCTGGACAGGGGTGGAATGAGCAGTTCTTC
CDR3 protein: CASSHAGQGWNEQFF

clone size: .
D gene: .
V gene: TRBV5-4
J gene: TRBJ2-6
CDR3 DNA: TGTGCCAGCAGCTTGACGCTCTCTGGGGCCAACGTCCTGACTTTC
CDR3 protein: CASSLTLSGANVLTF

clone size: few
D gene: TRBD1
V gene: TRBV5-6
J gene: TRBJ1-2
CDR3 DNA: TGTGCCAGCAGCAAACGACAGGGAGGCTACACCTTC
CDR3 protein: CASSKRQGGYTF